This passage covers 30 T cell receptor beta chains from one sample sequenced in a study of T cell repertoires in aging, cancer and after chemotherapy. TCR beta rearrangements were amplified from peripheral blood genomic DNA. A mixed TRB-A/B primer pool amplified rearranged TRB by multiplex touch-down PCR. TCRdb fed the multiplex PCR reads into MiXCR, producing one record per CDR3 protein. Of more than 15,000 distinct CDR3 sequences in the sample, 50% are singletons; the top ten hold over 9.5%. Sequencing input: blood. These receptors were collected from a human donor in good health.

The chain uses TRBV15 and TRBJ1-4; 7 nucleotides match TRBD1. CDR3 length: 16 residues. Germline-derived CDR1 and CDR2 are LNHNV and YYDKDF (reference sequence). V was clipped by 0 bases and J by 3 bases; unmatched bases: 4. The CDR3: CATSRDKGAANEKLFF. The CDR3 coding sequence is TGTGCCACCAGCAGAGATAAGGGGGCTGCTAATGAAAAACTGTTTTTT.

CDR3 loop: CATSMNSGANVLTF. The CDR3 DNA reads as TGTGCCACCAGCATGAACTCTGGGGCCAACGTCCTGACTTTC. The chain uses TRBV15 and TRBJ2-6, with no clear D. CDR1 and CDR2 (germline): LNHNV, YYDKDF (reference sequence). V was pared by 4 bases and J by 0 bases, with 4 bases between. This CDR3 is built from 14 residues. Variable domain in full (rest from reference TRBV15 and TRBJ2-6): DAMVIQNPRYQVTQFGKPVTLSCSQTLNHNVMYWYQQKSSQAPKLLFHYYDKDFNNEADTPDNFQSRRPNTSFCFLDIRSPGLGDTAMYLCATSMNSGANVLTFGAGSRLTVL.

V is TRBV5-6 and J is TRBJ2-1, with D maybe TRBD2 (5 bases). The V gene lost 4 bases and the J gene lost 9 bases, with 11 bases spanning the gap. The CDR3 consists of 12 residues. Germline loops: CDR1 SGHDT, CDR2 YYEEEE. The CDR3 here is CASSLKRVEQFF. The CDR3 nucleotides read TGTGCCAGCAGCCTGAAGAGGGTTGAGCAGTTCTTC.

V and J are TRBV15 and TRBJ2-7; weak D call: TRBD2 (6 bases). The CDR3 runs to 17 residues. Trimming left V 3 bases short and J 1 base short, with 19 bases between. Germline-derived CDR1 and CDR2 are LNHNV and YYDKDF (reference sequence). The CDR3 here is CATSRAPGAMGSYEQYF. Here the CDR3 DNA reads TGTGCCACCAGCAGGGCCCCGGGAGCCATGGGTTCCTACGAGCAGTACTTC.

The CDR3 sequence: CATRDRLGEKLFF. Here the CDR3 DNA reads TGTGCCACCAGGGACAGGTTGGGGGAAAAACTGTTTTTT. The chain joins TRBV15 to TRBJ1-4; TRBD1 matches 7 bases. The CDR3 totals 13 residues. J gave up 8 bases and V 6 bases, and 6 bases lay outside the gene matches. Germline assignment: CDR1 LNHNV and CDR2 YYDKDF (reference sequence).

In this sample, this clonotype turned up a few times. The V and J genes are TRBV12-3 or TRBV12-4 and TRBJ2-5, with D perhaps being TRBD1 or TRBD2 (6 bases each). This CDR3 comprises 13 residues. The ends were cut back, 6 bases at V and 6 bases at J, with 14 bases in the middle. CDR3 residues: CASSPWRGKTQYF. CDR3 bases: TGTGCCAGCAGCCCCTGGAGGGGGAAGACCCAGTACTTC.

V usage is TRBV27 and J usage is TRBJ2-3, with 7 bases lining up with TRBD2. The CDR3 contains 16 residues. From germline, CDR1 is MNHEY and CDR2 SMNVEV (reference sequence). Trimming took 3 bases from V and 2 from J; bases not matched to a gene: 8. The CDR3 here is CASSFFKRETTDTQYF. In DNA, the CDR3 is TGTGCCAGCAGTTTCTTCAAGCGGGAAACCACAGATACGCAGTATTTT.

In its sample, this clonotype was seen a few times. The chain employs TRBV19 and TRBJ2-3; D unresolved. The CDR3 sequence is 13 residues long. Germline values: CDR1 LNHDA, CDR2 SQIVND (reference sequence). The V end was cut by 3 bases, the J end by 2 bases, with 6 bases between. The DNA for the CDR3 is TGTGCCAGTAGTATGGTCCACACAGATACGCAGTATTTT. Translating gives CASSMVHTDTQYF.

The rearrangement links TRBV19 to TRBJ2-5, with D perhaps matching TRBD1 (7 bases). Germline V gene data show CDR1 as LNHDA and CDR2 as SQIVND (reference sequence). The CDR3 extends over 14 amino acids. V was pared by 6 bases and J by 4 bases, with 15 bases between. CDR3 protein: CASRTDRRGETQYF. CDR3 sequence (DNA): TGTGCCAGTAGAACGGACAGGCGGGGAGAGACCCAGTACTTC.

V gene TRBV29-1 combines with J gene TRBJ2-7; D is ambiguous. Trimming took 1 base from V and 4 from J, leaving 17 bases between them. Per the germline V gene, CDR1 is SQVTM and CDR2 is ANQGSEA. The CDR3 extends over 15 amino acids. The CDR3 is CSVEATALHSYEQYF. In nucleotides, the CDR3 is TGCAGCGTTGAAGCCACAGCCCTCCATTCATACGAGCAGTACTTC.

In this sample, this clonotype turned up once. The chain employs TRBV10-3 and TRBJ1-5, with TRBD1 matching over 7 bases. The junction had 9 bases not matched to a gene; V was cut back by 9 bases and J by 4 bases. The CDR3 sequence is 14 residues long. From germline, CDR1 is ENHRY and CDR2 SYGVKD. CDR3 sequence: CAIRGQGENQPQHF. The DNA for the CDR3 is TGTGCCATTAGGGGGCAGGGCGAAAATCAGCCCCAGCATTTT.

V gene TRBV5-5 combines with J gene TRBJ2-7; D may be TRBD1 or TRBD2 (6 bases each). The V end was cut by 1 base, the J end by 6 bases, with 8 bases between. CDR1 SGHKS and CDR2 YYEKEE come from the germline V gene (reference sequence). The CDR3 has 12 amino acids. CDR3: CASSLKGGEQYF. Written as DNA, the CDR3 is TGTGCCAGCAGCTTGAAGGGGGGCGAGCAGTACTTC.

CDR3 amino acids: CASSLAAPQRVNEQFF. CDR3 sequence (DNA): TGTGCCAGCAGCTTGGCAGCCCCTCAGCGGGTCAATGAGCAGTTCTTC. The chain recombines TRBV5-4 with TRBJ2-1; TRBD2 is a possible D gene (6 bases). This CDR3 spans 16 amino acids. Trimming stripped 0 bases from V and 6 bases from J, with 16 bases between. From germline, CDR1 is SGHNT and CDR2 YYREEE (reference sequence).

The rearrangement links TRBV6-1 to TRBJ2-2; 9 bases are a match to TRBD1. The CDR3 covers 15 residues. Germline lookup yields CDR1 MNHNS and CDR2 SASEGT. With 5 bases clipped from V and 4 bases from J, the junction kept 5 bases outside the gene matches. CDR3 residues: CASSSRTGATGELFF. The CDR3 nucleotides read TGTGCCAGCAGTTCTCGGACAGGGGCCACCGGGGAGCTGTTTTTT.

The genes are TRBV6-1 and TRBJ2-7, with D possibly matching TRBD1 (6 bases). The CDR3 consists of 14 residues. Trimming removed 1 base from V and 7 bases from J, with 14 bases in between. Germline values: CDR1 MNHNS, CDR2 SASEGT. CDR3 in amino acids: CASSEVTGLWEQYF. DNA of the CDR3: TGTGCCAGCAGTGAAGTGACAGGTCTGTGGGAGCAGTACTTC.

The chain carries TRBV7-9 and TRBJ2-7; D is perhaps TRBD2 (5 bases). V dropped 10 bases and J dropped 3 bases, with 13 bases sitting between them. CDR3 length equals 12 residues. Germline CDR1 SEHNR, CDR2 FQNEAQ (reference sequence). CDR3 nucleotides: TGTGCCACTGCACTAGTAAACTACGAGCAGTACTTC. It encodes CATALVNYEQYF.

The chain combines TRBV6-5 with TRBJ2-7; D is undetermined. This CDR3 comprises 15 residues. With 2 bases removed from V and 4 bases from J, the gap between germline ends came to 15 bases. The V gene's germline CDR1 is MNHEY and CDR2 SVGAGI. DNA of the CDR3: TGTGCCAGCAGTTACAAGGAGACCCGGATTTACGAGCAGTACTTC. As protein: CASSYKETRIYEQYF.

This clonotype was picked up one time. This rearrangement joins TRBV4-3 to TRBJ2-2; D remains ambiguous. V dropped 0 bases and J dropped 2 bases, with 1 base sitting between them. From germline, CDR1 is LGHNA and CDR2 YSLEER. The CDR3 is made up of 13 amino acids. The CDR3 loop reads CASSQDNTGELFF. The DNA for the CDR3 is TGCGCCAGCAGCCAAGATAACACCGGGGAGCTGTTTTTT.

J is TRBJ2-1 and V is TRBV29-1, with D uncertain. The germline V gene has CDR1 SQVTM and CDR2 ANQGSEA. Trimming removed 7 bases at V and 3 bases at J, with 16 bases between. The CDR3 consists of 14 residues. The CDR3: CSGATLDDYNEQFF. The CDR3 DNA sequence: TGCAGCGGGGCGACTCTTGATGACTACAATGAGCAGTTCTTC.

V gene TRBV7-9 combines with J gene TRBJ2-1; 8 bases are shared with TRBD2. This CDR3 is built from 15 residues. Germline-derived CDR1 and CDR2 are SEHNR and FQNEAQ (reference sequence). V dropped 2 bases and J dropped 3; count of bases not matched to a gene: 3. The CDR3 loop reads CASSLTSGGYNEQFF. CDR3 nucleotide sequence: TGTGCCAGCAGCTTAACTAGCGGTGGCTACAATGAGCAGTTCTTC. The whole variable domain, filled in from reference TRBV7-9 and TRBJ2-1, reads DTGVSQNPRHKITKRGQNVTFRCDPISEHNRLYWYRQTLGQGPEFLTYFQNEAQLEKSRLLSDRFSAERPKGSFSTLEIQRTEQGDSAMYLCASSLTSGGYNEQFFGPGTRLTVL.

This clonotype appeared a few times. This chain uses TRBV18 with TRBJ2-3, with a tentative D call TRBD1 (6 bases). Trimming left V 3 bases short and J 5 bases short, with 12 bases between. Germline CDR1 KGHSH, CDR2 LQKENI. This CDR3 is 14 amino acids long. The CDR3 is CASSPSTGIDTQYF. CDR3 in DNA: TGTGCCAGCTCACCCTCCACAGGGATAGATACGCAGTATTTT.

The J gene is TRBJ2-3, the V gene TRBV6-1; a weak D match, TRBD1 (6 bases). Germline V gene data show CDR1 as MNHNS and CDR2 as SASEGT. With 7 bases removed from V and 3 bases from J, the gap between germline ends came to 8 bases. The CDR3 runs to 12 residues. In DNA, the CDR3 is TGTGCCAGCAACAGGGTGACAGATACGCAGTATTTT. It is translated as CASNRVTDTQYF.

This clonotype is medium-sized within its sample. The gene calls are TRBV29-1 and TRBJ2-5, with 15 positions matching TRBD2. Germline CDR1 is SQVTM and CDR2 is ANQGSEA. V shed 4 bases, J shed 5 bases, and the junction held 8 bases outside the gene matches. The CDR3 has 16 amino acids. CDR3 in DNA: TGCAGCGTTGCCGGGACTAGCGGGAGGCCTATCGAGACCCAGTACTTC. The encoded protein is CSVAGTSGRPIETQYF.

The chain links TRBV19 to TRBJ1-5; D gene ambiguous. This CDR3 contains 14 residues. Germline CDR1 reads LNHDA; CDR2 reads SQIVND (reference sequence). V dropped 4 bases and J dropped 4 bases, with 11 bases sitting between them. This CDR3 reads CASSTSLLNQPQHF. The CDR3 DNA follows: TGTGCCAGTAGTACGAGCCTATTGAATCAGCCCCAGCATTTT.

This rearrangement joins TRBV6-1 to TRBJ2-4, with D perhaps assigned TRBD1 or TRBD2 (5 bases each). The CDR3 has 16 amino acids. V was cut by 1 base and J by 7 bases, with 17 bases left in between. CDR1 is MNHNS, CDR2 SASEGT, per germline. Here the CDR3 DNA reads TGTGCCAGCAGTGAAGTAGGAGGAGGCCCAGGGAACATTCAGTACTTC. Translated, it gives CASSEVGGGPGNIQYF.

The J gene is TRBJ2-7, the V gene TRBV6-5; the D call may be TRBD1 or TRBD2 (6 bases each). V lost 1 base and J 2 bases, leaving 12 bases between the germline ends. CDR1 MNHEY and CDR2 SVGAGI come from the germline V gene. This CDR3 region has 15 residues. CDR3 protein: CASSYWGAAAYEQYF. The CDR3 DNA reads as TGTGCCAGCAGTTACTGGGGGGCCGCCGCCTACGAGCAGTACTTC.

The chain joins TRBV6-2 or TRBV6-3 to TRBJ1-2; possible D gene TRBD1, 5 bases. Trimming pared 2 bases from V and 5 bases from J, leaving 15 bases between. This CDR3 is built from 15 residues. Germline loops: CDR1 MNHEY, CDR2 SVGEGT. CDR3 DNA: TGTGCCAGCAGTTACAGGGACCCCGGGCGATATGGCTACACCTTC. Translation: CASSYRDPGRYGYTF.

The chain combines TRBV6-5 with TRBJ2-2, with TRBD2 matching 14 bases. The trim removed 6 bases at V and 7 bases at J, leaving 4 bases unmatched. The CDR3 loop spans 15 amino acids. Germline-derived CDR1 and CDR2 are MNHEY and SVGAGI. CDR3 protein: CASRRLAGGLGELFF. Written as DNA, the CDR3 is TGTGCCAGCAGAAGACTAGCGGGAGGGCTCGGGGAGCTGTTTTTT.

As concerns this clonotype: A junction boundary mismatches the germline segment, possibly from a read error. This chain connects TRBV5-6 to TRBJ1-2; 8 positions agree with TRBD1. The germline gives CDR1 SGHDT, CDR2 YYEEEE. CDR3 length equals 15 residues. CDR3 coding DNA: TGTGCCAGCAGCTTGAATGCCGGGACAGGTATTGGGTTTCTCTTC. Translation gives CASSLNAGTGIGFLF.

This sequence joins TRBV5-4 and TRBJ2-3, with TRBD1 identical over 9 bases. This CDR3 contains 16 residues. V trimming: 2 bases; J trimming: 1 base; junction bases outside the gene matches: 5. Germline V CDR1 and CDR2: SGHNT, YYREEE (reference sequence). DNA of the CDR3: TGTGCCAGCAGCTTAGTTACAGGGGGCGGCACAGATACGCAGTATTTT. The encoded protein is CASSLVTGGGTDTQYF.